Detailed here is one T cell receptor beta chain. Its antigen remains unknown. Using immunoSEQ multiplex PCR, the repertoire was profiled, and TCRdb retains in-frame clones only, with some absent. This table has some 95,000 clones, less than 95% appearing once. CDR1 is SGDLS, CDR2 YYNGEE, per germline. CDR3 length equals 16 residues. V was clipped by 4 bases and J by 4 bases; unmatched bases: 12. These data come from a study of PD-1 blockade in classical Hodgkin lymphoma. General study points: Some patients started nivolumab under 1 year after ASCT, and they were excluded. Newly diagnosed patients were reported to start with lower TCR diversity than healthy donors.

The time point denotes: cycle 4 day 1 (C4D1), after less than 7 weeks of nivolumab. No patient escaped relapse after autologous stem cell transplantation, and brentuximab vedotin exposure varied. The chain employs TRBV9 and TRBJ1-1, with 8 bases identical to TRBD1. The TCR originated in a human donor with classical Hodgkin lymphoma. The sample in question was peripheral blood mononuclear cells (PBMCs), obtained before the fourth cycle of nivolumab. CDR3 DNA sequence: TGTGCCAGCAGCCCAGGGGGCCAGGCTGGTCGCACTGAAGCTTTCTTT. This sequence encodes CASSPGGQAGRTEAFF.